Sequencing of this T cell receptor beta chain was carried out in a study of monozygotic twins with inflammatory bowel disease. Study outcomes and limitations: Reduced clonotype sharing with other individuals was observed in IBD patients relative to healthy twins, especially with disease activity. T cell subtypes that differed could not be told apart.

TCRdb derives one entry per CDR3 protein from the 5' RACE reads, leaving out DNA. The data show just over 300,000 distinct CDR3 sequences, and the top ten clones hold 5.6%. Comment on this clonotype: Its antigen remains unidentified.

The length of the CDR3 is 14 residues. The germline V gene has CDR1 MNHNS and CDR2 SASEGT. Sequencing was done on a sample of blood. This receptor was taken from a human donor with ulcerative colitis or Crohn's disease, or a healthy co-twin of an affected twin (not recorded which). The chain joins TRBV6-1 to TRBJ2-1; the D call of TRBD1 rests on TCRdb alone, since no DNA is present to check it. This chain's CDR3 is CASSKQPHGNEQFF.